The 31 T cell receptor beta chains given below trace back to one sample, sequenced in a study of T cells after yellow fever vaccination. Using its own MiXCR run on the 5' RACE reads, TCRdb lists one record per CDR3 protein. The table lists 200,000 or so distinct CDR3 sequences, around 6.7% of them singletons. The sample here was CD4+ T cells sorted from PBMCs, taken on the day of the yellow fever booster vaccination. These receptors originate from a man aged 25-45 years who received the YFV17D yellow fever vaccine.

This clonotype was seen many times. The chain combines TRBV12-3 or TRBV12-4 with TRBJ1-4; tentative D call: TRBD1 (6 bases). V lost 3 bases to trimming and J lost 7 bases, with 15 bases between them. The length of the CDR3 is 15 residues. Here the CDR3 reads CASSFYGGGGEKLFF. The CDR3 coding sequence is TGTGCCAGCAGTTTCTACGGGGGCGGAGGTGAAAAACTGTTTTTT.

V usage is TRBV18 and J usage is TRBJ2-7; TRBD2 aligns across 7 bases. The germline gives CDR1 KGHSH, CDR2 LQKENI. V shed 3 bases and J 6 bases; nucleotides not matched to a gene: 8. This CDR3 spans 14 amino acids. CDR3: CASSPSGTNVEQYF. The CDR3 DNA is TGTGCCAGCTCACCGAGCGGGACCAATGTCGAGCAGTACTTC.

This clonotype was counted between two and nine times. V usage is TRBV7-9 and J usage is TRBJ2-1; 8 bases fit TRBD2. Germline-derived CDR1 and CDR2 are SEHNR and FQNEAQ (reference sequence). The CDR3 spans 17 residues. Losses at the gene ends were 5 bases for V and 0 bases for J; bases not matched to a gene: 9. The CDR3 sequence is CASSPSFSGISYNEQFF. In DNA, the CDR3 is TGTGCCAGCAGCCCCTCTTTTAGCGGGATCTCCTACAATGAGCAGTTCTTC.

Comments on this clonotype: Compared with germline, one end of the junction differs, possibly owing to a read error. CDR3 sequence: CASSTWTGESYEQCF. CDR3 bases: TGCGCCAGCAGCACGTGGACAGGGGAATCTTACGAGCAGTGCTTC. This sequence joins TRBV5-1 and TRBJ2-7, with 9 bases fitting TRBD1. Per germline, CDR1 SGHRS and CDR2 YFSETQ. The CDR3 contains 15 residues.

This clonotype has a handful of counts. This chain links TRBV5-1 with TRBJ2-7; TRBD2 is a possible D gene (6 bases). The CDR3 is 14 residues long. The germline CDR1 and CDR2 sequences are SGHRS and YFSETQ. Trimming removed 1 base from V and 2 bases from J, with 10 bases in between. The CDR3 loop is CASSLWGEPYEQYF. The CDR3 region has the DNA TGCGCCAGCAGCTTGTGGGGGGAGCCCTACGAGCAGTACTTC.

This clonotype was counted ten times or more. The chain uses TRBV12-3 or TRBV12-4 and TRBJ1-1, with 8 positions matching TRBD1. The CDR3 length is 14 residues. With 1 base clipped from V and 6 bases from J, the junction kept 4 bases outside the gene matches. In DNA form, the CDR3 reads TGTGCCAGCAGTTTAGGAGACAGGGGTTCTGAAGCTTTCTTT. This sequence encodes CASSLGDRGSEAFF.

This clonotype has a count of ten or more. The chain carries TRBV11-1 and TRBJ2-2; D is perhaps TRBD2 (6 bases). Germline V gene lookup returns CDR1 SGHAT and CDR2 FQDESV (reference sequence). The CDR3 is 16 amino acids. V lost 5 bases, J lost 0 bases, and 13 bases lay in between. DNA of the CDR3: TGTGCCAGCAGCGTTGGGGGACTCCCGAACACCGGGGAGCTGTTTTTT. Its translation is CASSVGGLPNTGELFF.

Only a few counts were recorded for this clonotype. This rearrangement joins TRBV7-9 to TRBJ2-7; the D call may be TRBD1 or TRBD2 (5 bases each). The CDR3 totals 12 residues. CDR1 and CDR2 from the germline V gene are SEHNR and FQNEAQ (reference sequence). The V end was cut by 8 bases, the J end by 2 bases, with 10 bases between. The CDR3 protein is CASAGRAYEQYF. CDR3 DNA: TGTGCCAGCGCGGGCAGGGCCTACGAGCAGTACTTC.

This clonotype was detected only a few times. The chain links TRBV30 to TRBJ2-5; perhaps TRBD1 as D (5 bases). Deletions cut 5 bases from V and 5 bases from J, with 12 bases between. Germline assignment: CDR1 GTSNPN and CDR2 SVGIG (reference sequence). The CDR3 contains 12 residues. The chain's CDR3 is CAWRQGRETQYF. The CDR3 DNA is TGTGCCTGGCGGCAGGGCAGGGAGACCCAGTACTTC. Looking up the rest from reference TRBV30 and TRBJ2-5 gives the full variable domain: SQTIHQWPATLVQPVGSPLSLECTVEGTSNPNLYWYRQAAGRGLQLLFYSVGIGQISSEVPQNLSASRPQDRQFILSSKKLLLSDSGFYLCAWRQGRETQYFGPGTRLLVL.

V usage is TRBV12-3 or TRBV12-4 and J usage is TRBJ2-7; the match to TRBD2 covers 7 bases. The CDR3 covers 14 residues. V gave up 5 bases and J gave up 5 bases; unmatched junction bases: 9. DNA for the CDR3: TGTGCCAGCAGTCAGTCCGGGACTAAGGACGAGCAGTACTTC. Protein: CASSQSGTKDEQYF.

In this sample, this clonotype turned up a few times. This chain links TRBV29-1 with TRBJ2-1; 15 bases are shared with TRBD2. Germline lookup yields CDR1 SQVTM and CDR2 ANQGSEA. After removal of 6 bases from V and 8 bases from J, the junction contained 2 bases not matched to a gene. The CDR3 covers 13 residues. CDR3 sequence reads: CSVGTSGRHEQFF. CDR3 in DNA: TGCAGCGTGGGGACTAGCGGGAGGCATGAGCAGTTCTTC.

This clonotype was seen repeatedly, ten times or more. This rearrangement joins TRBV3-1 to TRBJ2-1, with TRBD2 matching 11 bases. This CDR3 has 19 residues. Per germline, CDR1 LGHDT and CDR2 YNNKEL (reference sequence). V shed 1 base, J shed 5 bases, and the junction held 13 bases outside the gene matches. DNA of the CDR3: TGTGCCAGCAGCCAAGCGACCCAGCTGGGGACTAGCGGCAACAATGAGCAGTTCTTC. This gives the protein CASSQATQLGTSGNNEQFF.

This clonotype has a handful of counts. V and J are TRBV7-6 and TRBJ2-3; D not certain. The CDR3 contains 15 residues. The V end was cut by 5 bases, the J end by 0 bases, with 12 bases between. The germline V gene encodes CDR1 SGHVS and CDR2 FNYEAQ. This CDR3 reads CASSLKFDSTDTQYF. The CDR3 DNA reads TGTGCCAGCAGCCTCAAATTCGACAGCACAGATACGCAGTATTTT.

The chain is built from TRBV20-1 and TRBJ2-5; 10 positions match TRBD2. CDR1 is DFQATT, CDR2 SNEGSKA, per germline (reference sequence). Trimming cost V 5 bases and J 5 bases; bases outside gene matches: 8. CDR3 length equals 14 residues. The CDR3 region is CSASLAGRPETQYF. CDR3 nucleotide sequence: TGCAGTGCTTCACTAGCGGGACGGCCGGAGACCCAGTACTTC.

Remarks on this clonotype: A single base separates this from a much larger clone, so it may be a read error. The chain links TRBV29-1 to TRBJ2-7; D may match TRBD1 or TRBD2 (5 bases each). In germline, CDR1 is SQVTM, CDR2 ANQGSEA. The CDR3 extends over 14 amino acids. The CDR3 DNA reads as TGCAGCGCCTCGAGGGACGGCGCGTCCTACGAGCTGTACTTC. Its protein product is CSASRDGASYELYF.

This clonotype was detected ten times or more. Relative to the germline gene, one junction end is altered; a read error may explain this. This chain joins TRBV27 and TRBJ2-6; either TRBD1 or TRBD2 may fit D (5 bases each). Germline V lookup: CDR1 MNHEY, CDR2 SMNVEV (reference sequence). The CDR3 contains 18 residues. CDR3: CASSFEGPLRSGANVLTF. CDR3 sequence (DNA): TGTGCCAGCAGTTTCGAGGGGCCGTTACGCTCTGGAGCCAACGTCCTGACTTTC.

This clonotype showed up just a few times. V is TRBV9 and J is TRBJ1-2; no definite D call. The CDR3 runs to 15 residues. The germline V gene has CDR1 SGDLS and CDR2 YYNGEE. V was clipped by 5 bases and J by 2 bases, with 16 bases between them. CDR3 sequence: CASSPSISENYGYTF. Written as DNA, the CDR3 is TGTGCCAGCAGTCCTTCGATAAGCGAGAACTATGGCTACACCTTC.

This clonotype was seen at least ten times. The CDR3 DNA reads as TGTGCCAGCAGTCGGGCAGGGGGAACCGGGGAGCTGTTTTTT. This sequence encodes CASSRAGGTGELFF. V and J are TRBV12-3 or TRBV12-4 and TRBJ2-2, with 7 bases that match TRBD1. This CDR3 has 14 amino acids. V shed 5 bases, J shed 5 bases, and the junction held 5 bases outside the gene matches.

This clonotype has only a few counts. CDR3 bases: TGCAGTGCTAGAGATCCAACTAGCGGGAGAAACGAGCAGTACTTC. It specifies CSARDPTSGRNEQYF. The chain has TRBV20-1 and TRBJ2-7; 11 bases match TRBD2. The J segment lost 5 bases and the V segment lost 0 bases, leaving 6 bases of the junction unmatched. Germline CDR1 is DFQATT and CDR2 is SNEGSKA (reference sequence). The CDR3 contains 15 residues.

The CDR3 loop is CASKRERATGELFF. The CDR3 DNA follows: TGTGCCAGCAAAAGGGAGCGGGCCACCGGGGAGCTGTTTTTT. V usage is TRBV2 and J usage is TRBJ2-2; D may be TRBD2 (6 bases). V was pared by 7 bases and J by 4 bases, with 13 bases between. Germline V CDR1 and CDR2: SNHLY, FYNNEI. CDR3 length: 14 amino acids.

This clonotype appeared a few times. V and J are TRBV21-1 and TRBJ1-5; the table's D call, TRBD1, was not checked against the DNA. TRBV21-1 is a recognized pseudogene. The CDR3 runs to 17 residues. The CDR3 DNA reads as TGTGCCAGCAGCAGAGAAACTTTTCGGGACAGCAATCAGCCCCAGCATTTT. This codes for CASSRETFRDSNQPQHF.

The chain combines TRBV5-6 with TRBJ2-3; TRBD2 matches 14 bases. Germline loops: CDR1 SGHDT, CDR2 YYEEEE. The J segment lost 7 bases and the V segment lost 4 bases, leaving 8 bases of the junction unmatched. This CDR3 is built from 16 residues. The CDR3 DNA reads as TGTGCCAGCAGCGGCCCCGGGACTAGCGGGAGATATACGCAGTATTTT. Its translation is CASSGPGTSGRYTQYF.

This clonotype has more than one count but fewer than ten. The chain uses TRBV7-2 and TRBJ2-1; 7 bases are shared with TRBD1. The germline V gene has CDR1 SGHTA and CDR2 FQGNSA. The CDR3 sequence is 14 residues long. With 5 bases clipped from V and 4 bases from J, the junction kept 5 bases outside the gene matches. For the CDR3, the DNA is TGTGCCAGCAGCCGGACAGGAACGTACAATGAGCAGTTCTTC. Its protein product is CASSRTGTYNEQFF.

The gene calls are TRBV20-1 and TRBJ1-2, with a weak D call TRBD1 (5 bases). CDR3 length: 14 residues. The ends were cut back, 1 base at V and 4 bases at J, with 13 bases in the middle. Per the germline V gene, CDR1 is DFQATT and CDR2 is SNEGSKA (reference sequence). CDR3 in DNA: TGCAGTGCTAGAGCGGGGGGAAGGGGCTATGGCTACACCTTC. This encodes CSARAGGRGYGYTF.

The sample holds a few counts of this clonotype. The CDR3 here is CSATTGVSNQPQHF. The CDR3 region has the DNA TGCAGTGCTACAACTGGGGTTAGCAATCAGCCCCAGCATTTT. This chain joins TRBV20-1 and TRBJ1-5; no reliable D call. The CDR3 has 14 amino acids. The germline V and J ends were trimmed by 4 bases and 0 bases, with 10 bases remaining between them. Germline V gene lookup returns CDR1 DFQATT and CDR2 SNEGSKA (reference sequence).

This clonotype was detected only a few times. The genes are TRBV19 and TRBJ1-6; D remains ambiguous. The ends were cut back, 7 bases at V and 5 bases at J, with 12 bases in the middle. There are 14 residues in the CDR3. CDR1 and CDR2 from the germline V gene are LNHDA and SQIVND (reference sequence). The CDR3 bases are TGTGCCAGTACAAGAGAGGGTGATAATTCACCCCTCCACTTT. Translating it yields CASTREGDNSPLHF.

This clonotype was picked up many times. V is TRBV9 and J is TRBJ2-3, with 9 bases lining up with TRBD2. V gave up 2 bases and J gave up 7 bases; unmatched junction bases: 8. The CDR3 runs to 15 residues. In germline, CDR1 is SGDLS, CDR2 YYNGEE. CDR3 amino acids: CASSVEREERNTQYF. In nucleotides, the CDR3 is TGTGCCAGCAGCGTTGAGCGGGAGGAAAGAAATACGCAGTATTTT.

The chain couples TRBV19 to TRBJ2-1, with 11 bases that match TRBD2. Losses at the gene ends were 5 bases for V and 4 bases for J; bases not matched to a gene: 13. Germline V CDR1 and CDR2: LNHDA, SQIVND (reference sequence). The CDR3 length is 18 residues. In DNA form, the CDR3 reads TGTGCCAGTAGTGGCTCCCTACTAGCGGGAGTCGGGTACAATGAGCAGTTCTTC. Residues: CASSGSLLAGVGYNEQFF.

The gene calls are TRBV4-3 and TRBJ2-5; TRBD2 aligns across 7 bases. CDR3 length: 15 amino acids. The ends lost 0 bases at V and 5 bases at J; junction bases unmatched: 6. Germline V gene sequence: CDR1 LGHNA, CDR2 YSLEER. CDR3 nucleotide sequence: TGCGCCAGCAGCCAAGATACCGGGAGGATTGAGACCCAGTACTTC. Translating gives CASSQDTGRIETQYF.

This clonotype appeared a few times. This rearrangement joins TRBV7-9 to TRBJ2-1; TRBD2 matches 11 bases. The length of the CDR3 is 17 residues. V lost 3 bases and J lost 2; bases outside the gene matches: 6. Germline V gives CDR1 SEHNR, CDR2 FQNEAQ (reference sequence). CDR3 region: CASSFYLTSGAYNEQFF. The CDR3, as DNA: TGTGCCAGCAGCTTTTACTTGACTAGCGGGGCCTACAATGAGCAGTTCTTC. The full variable domain, rest sourced from reference TRBV7-9 and TRBJ2-1, is DTGVSQNPRHKITKRGQNVTFRCDPISEHNRLYWYRQTLGQGPEFLTYFQNEAQLEKSRLLSDRFSAERPKGSFSTLEIQRTEQGDSAMYLCASSFYLTSGAYNEQFFGPGTRLTVL.

This clonotype was counted many times. This CDR3 is CASSLGSSGIYEQYF. The CDR3 DNA reads as TGTGCCAGCAGCTTAGGGTCTAGCGGGATCTACGAGCAGTACTTC. The V and J genes are TRBV11-2 and TRBJ2-7; 9 bases match TRBD2. CDR1 and CDR2 (germline): SGHAT, FQNNGV. There are 15 residues in the CDR3. V trimming: 1 base; J trimming: 3 bases; junction bases outside the gene matches: 4.